The rows below give T cell receptor beta chains drawn from one sample of a study of human T cells and chemical hapten exposure. TCRdb re-analysed the RACE reads in MiXCR, keeping a single row per CDR3 protein. Here the sample spans about 200,000 distinct CDR3 sequences, about 25% being singletons. The sample consisted of whole blood, taken in connection with sensitization to the hapten diphenylcyclopropenone (DPC). The receptors stem from a woman aged 40-49 years with alopecia areata. Some clones in this sample may be carry-over from other donors' samples. The CDR3 runs from the conserved cysteine through the conserved F or W. The order of the fields is clone size, J gene, D gene, V gene, CDR3 DNA, CDR3 protein. A D gene is named only where the DNA matches it firmly. Expanded clones are given a class, and other clones once, few, many or no size at all.

clone size: -
J gene: TRBJ1-4
D gene: -
V gene: TRBV12-3/TRBV12-4
CDR3 DNA: TGTGCCAGCGTCAACGGCGAGCGTGAAAAACTGTTTTTT
CDR3 protein: CASVNGEREKLFF

clone size: -
J gene: TRBJ2-7
D gene: -
V gene: TRBV10-3
CDR3 DNA: TGTGCCATCAGTGAAAGCCAGGGCATCTCCTACGAGCAGTACTTC
CDR3 protein: CAISESQGISYEQYF

clone size: -
J gene: TRBJ2-3
D gene: TRBD2
V gene: TRBV10-3
CDR3 DNA: TGTGCCATCAGTGATTTTAGCGGGATGGATACGCAGTATTTT
CDR3 protein: CAISDFSGMDTQYF

clone size: -
J gene: TRBJ2-5
D gene: -
V gene: TRBV5-1
CDR3 DNA: TGCGCCAGCAGAGGGGAAGAGACCCAGTACTTC
CDR3 protein: CASRGEETQYF

clone size: -
J gene: TRBJ1-1
D gene: TRBD1
V gene: TRBV5-1
CDR3 DNA: TGCGCCAGCAGCTTGCAGGGGGGCATGAACACTGAAGCTTTCTTT
CDR3 protein: CASSLQGGMNTEAFF

clone size: -
J gene: TRBJ1-4
D gene: -
V gene: TRBV7-9
CDR3 DNA: TGTGCCAGCAGCCCAGGACAGCTTAATGAAAAACTGTTTTTT
CDR3 protein: CASSPGQLNEKLFF

clone size: -
J gene: TRBJ1-2
D gene: -
V gene: TRBV5-1
CDR3 DNA: TGCGCCAGCAGCCCCGACAGTAGCTATGGCTACACCTTC
CDR3 protein: CASSPDSSYGYTF

clone size: few
J gene: TRBJ2-7
D gene: TRBD2
V gene: TRBV25-1
CDR3 DNA: TGTGCCAGCTCGCAACCCGGGGGGTTGTCCTACGAGCAGTACTTC
CDR3 protein: CASSQPGGLSYEQYF

clone size: -
J gene: TRBJ1-1
D gene: -
V gene: TRBV20-1
CDR3 DNA: TGCAGTGCTAACGCTCAGCAGAACACTGAAGCTTTCTTT
CDR3 protein: CSANAQQNTEAFF

clone size: many
J gene: TRBJ2-3
D gene: -
V gene: TRBV12-3/TRBV12-4
CDR3 DNA: TGTGCCAGCAGTTTTCGACAGGCCGACACAGATACGCAGTATTTT
CDR3 protein: CASSFRQADTDTQYF

clone size: few
J gene: TRBJ2-7
D gene: TRBD1
V gene: TRBV5-1
CDR3 DNA: TGCGCCAGCAGCAGGGACAGGGGGCTTGGGGAGCAGTACTTC
CDR3 protein: CASSRDRGLGEQYF

clone size: -
J gene: TRBJ1-2
D gene: -
V gene: TRBV11-2
CDR3 DNA: TGTGCCAGCAGCTTAGATGCTTTATCCGGGCAGGGCTACACCTTC
CDR3 protein: CASSLDALSGQGYTF

clone size: -
J gene: TRBJ2-7
D gene: TRBD2
V gene: TRBV29-1
CDR3 DNA: TGCAGCGTTGGGCGGGAGGCTACGTACGAGCAGTACTTC
CDR3 protein: CSVGREATYEQYF

clone size: many
J gene: TRBJ1-6
D gene: -
V gene: TRBV29-1
CDR3 DNA: TGCAGCGTTGGAGAGCGCGGGAATTCACCCCTCCACTTT
CDR3 protein: CSVGERGNSPLHF

clone size: many
J gene: TRBJ2-1
D gene: -
V gene: TRBV5-1
CDR3 DNA: TGCGCCAGCAGCTTGAGTCCTTCCTACAATGAGCAGTTCTTC
CDR3 protein: CASSLSPSYNEQFF

clone size: -
J gene: TRBJ2-5
D gene: -
V gene: TRBV6-1
CDR3 DNA: TGTGCCAGCAGCTCCGAGGGCGGGCAGACCCAGTACTTC
CDR3 protein: CASSSEGGQTQYF

clone size: -
J gene: TRBJ2-1
D gene: -
V gene: TRBV6-5
CDR3 DNA: TGTGCCAGCAGTTACGCTAGGAGCCGAGCGGCCACGGAGCAGTTCTTC
CDR3 protein: CASSYARSRAATEQFF

clone size: few
J gene: TRBJ2-7
D gene: TRBD2
V gene: TRBV7-2
CDR3 DNA: TGTGCCAGCAGCTTCGGGGGAGGGCGATCCTACGAGCAGTACTTC
CDR3 protein: CASSFGGGRSYEQYF

clone size: -
J gene: TRBJ2-3
D gene: TRBD2
V gene: TRBV12-3/TRBV12-4
CDR3 DNA: TGTGCCAGCAGGGTGACTAGCGGGCCCCCAGATACGCAGTATTTT
CDR3 protein: CASRVTSGPPDTQYF

clone size: few
J gene: TRBJ1-4
D gene: -
V gene: TRBV15
CDR3 DNA: TGTGCCACCAGCAGAGGGGGGAAGGAAAAACTGTTTTTT
CDR3 protein: CATSRGGKEKLFF

clone size: -
J gene: TRBJ1-5
D gene: -
V gene: TRBV6-2/TRBV6-3
CDR3 DNA: TGTGCCAGCAGTGAACAGGAGCGGCAGCCCCAGCATTTT
CDR3 protein: CASSEQERQPQHF

clone size: few
J gene: TRBJ2-7
D gene: TRBD1
V gene: TRBV6-2/TRBV6-3
CDR3 DNA: TGTGCCAGCAGTACTACCTCAGACAGGGGCAACGAGCAGTACTTC
CDR3 protein: CASSTTSDRGNEQYF

clone size: -
J gene: TRBJ2-7
D gene: -
V gene: TRBV15
CDR3 DNA: TGTGCCAGGCTCCAGGAGCGATACGCCGAGCAGTACTTC
CDR3 protein: CARLQERYAEQYF

clone size: -
J gene: TRBJ1-5
D gene: TRBD1
V gene: TRBV6-2/TRBV6-3
CDR3 DNA: TGTGCCAGCAGTTGGACAGGGTTCCAGCCCCAGCATTTT
CDR3 protein: CASSWTGFQPQHF

clone size: -
J gene: TRBJ2-4
D gene: -
V gene: TRBV3-1
CDR3 DNA: TGTGCCAGCAGCCCCGCCTTTTACTCAATAGCCAAAAACATTCAGTACTTC
CDR3 protein: CASSPAFYSIAKNIQYF

clone size: -
J gene: TRBJ2-7
D gene: -
V gene: TRBV5-6
CDR3 DNA: TGTGCCAGCAGCTTGGTTGAAGGTGAGCAGTACTTC
CDR3 protein: CASSLVEGEQYF

clone size: -
J gene: TRBJ2-7
D gene: TRBD1
V gene: TRBV7-8
CDR3 DNA: TGTGCCAGCAGCTTACAGGGACAGGGATGGGGGGAGCAGTACTTC
CDR3 protein: CASSLQGQGWGEQYF

clone size: -
J gene: TRBJ2-1
D gene: -
V gene: TRBV28
CDR3 DNA: TGTGCCAGCAGTCCCTCGGCCGCCACTCGTTACAATGAGCAGTTCTTC
CDR3 protein: CASSPSAATRYNEQFF

clone size: few
J gene: TRBJ1-3
D gene: -
V gene: TRBV20-1
CDR3 DNA: TGCAGTGCTAGAGCCCCGGTGGGGATCGCTGGAAACACCATATATTTT
CDR3 protein: CSARAPVGIAGNTIYF

clone size: few
J gene: TRBJ1-5
D gene: -
V gene: TRBV20-1
CDR3 DNA: TGCAGTGCCCCCGGCCGACCCCAGCATTTT
CDR3 protein: CSAPGRPQHF

clone size: -
J gene: TRBJ2-1
D gene: -
V gene: TRBV15
CDR3 DNA: TGTGCCACGGGGTTGTCTGGCTCCTACAATGAGCAGTTCTTC
CDR3 protein: CATGLSGSYNEQFF

clone size: -
J gene: TRBJ2-5
D gene: -
V gene: TRBV6-5
CDR3 DNA: TGTGCCAGCAGTTACTCGAGATCTGGAGGAGAGACCCAGTACTTC
CDR3 protein: CASSYSRSGGETQYF

clone size: -
J gene: TRBJ2-7
D gene: TRBD1
V gene: TRBV29-1
CDR3 DNA: TGCAGCGGTGCACAGGGGGGAAGCTCCTACGAGCAGTACTTC
CDR3 protein: CSGAQGGSSYEQYF

clone size: -
J gene: TRBJ2-1
D gene: TRBD2
V gene: TRBV5-1
CDR3 DNA: TGCGCCAGCAGCCCAGGACTAGCGGACGTAAATGAGCAGTTCTTC
CDR3 protein: CASSPGLADVNEQFF

clone size: -
J gene: TRBJ2-2
D gene: -
V gene: TRBV24-1
CDR3 DNA: TGTGCCACCGGGCCCGAGGTCGGGGAGCTGTTTTTT
CDR3 protein: CATGPEVGELFF

clone size: many
J gene: TRBJ2-7
D gene: TRBD1
V gene: TRBV5-1
CDR3 DNA: TGTGCCAGCAGCTCCGGGACAGGGGCCTACGAGCAGTACTTC
CDR3 protein: CASSSGTGAYEQYF

clone size: -
J gene: TRBJ2-7
D gene: -
V gene: TRBV27
CDR3 DNA: TGTGCCAGCAGTTTATTAGGGAGGTCAGATTACGAGCAGTACTTC
CDR3 protein: CASSLLGRSDYEQYF

clone size: -
J gene: TRBJ2-5
D gene: -
V gene: TRBV11-2
CDR3 DNA: TGTGCCAGCAGCTTAGATGCGGGGGCGACAGAGACCCAGTACTTC
CDR3 protein: CASSLDAGATETQYF

clone size: few
J gene: TRBJ2-7
D gene: -
V gene: TRBV7-8
CDR3 DNA: TGTGCCAGCAGCTTAGTACCCCGTACACCCTACGAGCAGTACTTC
CDR3 protein: CASSLVPRTPYEQYF

clone size: -
J gene: TRBJ1-1
D gene: -
V gene: TRBV6-5
CDR3 DNA: TGTGCCAGCAGTCCTCCTGATGTTAGGAACACTGAAGCTTTCTTT
CDR3 protein: CASSPPDVRNTEAFF

clone size: -
J gene: TRBJ2-4
D gene: -
V gene: TRBV10-3
CDR3 DNA: TGTGCCATCAGTGAGTCGGTATCCCAGAGGAACATTCAGTACTTC
CDR3 protein: CAISESVSQRNIQYF

clone size: many
J gene: TRBJ1-1
D gene: -
V gene: TRBV5-6
CDR3 DNA: TGTGCCAGCAGCTTGGGCAGGGAAGAAGCTTTCTTT
CDR3 protein: CASSLGREEAFF

clone size: -
J gene: TRBJ2-1
D gene: TRBD2
V gene: TRBV5-4
CDR3 DNA: TGTGCCAGCAGCCTGGCCGGGACTAGCGAAGTCTTC
CDR3 protein: CASSLAGTSEVF

clone size: many
J gene: TRBJ2-2
D gene: -
V gene: TRBV5-6
CDR3 DNA: TGTGCCAGCAGCTCCAGGGGAGGGACCGGGGAGCTGTTTTTT
CDR3 protein: CASSSRGGTGELFF

clone size: -
J gene: TRBJ1-2
D gene: -
V gene: TRBV5-1
CDR3 DNA: TGCGCCAGCAGCTTGGGGCCGCCGGGTGGCTACACCTTC
CDR3 protein: CASSLGPPGGYTF